The rows below give T cell receptor beta chains drawn from one sample of a study of blood T cells in healthy people across ages. TCRdb re-called the 5' RACE reads through MiXCR, storing one row per CDR3 protein. The sample has around 900,000 distinct CDR3 sequences; about 28% are singletons. The sequenced sample was blood. The receptors come from an elderly woman in good health. The CDR3 runs from the conserved cysteine through the conserved F or W. Fields, in order: D gene, V gene, J gene, clone size, CDR3 protein, CDR3 DNA. The D gene is left open where the match is weak. Rows give clone size only sometimes, using once, few, many, or a class for an expanded clone.

D gene: -
V gene: TRBV2
J gene: TRBJ1-4
clone size: -
CDR3 protein: CAGRVGATNEQLFF
CDR3 DNA: TGTGCAGGACGGGTAGGGGCAACTAATGAACAACTGTTTTTT

D gene: -
V gene: TRBV20-1
J gene: TRBJ1-1
clone size: -
CDR3 protein: CSARGTGRGWTEAFF
CDR3 DNA: TGCAGTGCTAGAGGAACGGGGAGGGGGTGGACTGAAGCTTTCTTT

D gene: TRBD1
V gene: TRBV7-2
J gene: TRBJ1-2
clone size: -
CDR3 protein: CASSRTGGDDGYTF
CDR3 DNA: TGTGCCAGCAGCAGGACAGGGGGAGATGATGGCTACACCTTC

D gene: TRBD2
V gene: TRBV9
J gene: TRBJ2-1
clone size: many
CDR3 protein: CASSVVPSGGSSYNEQFF
CDR3 DNA: TGTGCCAGCAGCGTAGTTCCTAGCGGGGGCAGCTCCTACAATGAGCAGTTCTTC

D gene: -
V gene: TRBV20-1
J gene: TRBJ2-5
clone size: many
CDR3 protein: CSARGQLQETQYF
CDR3 DNA: TGCAGTGCTAGAGGGCAGCTCCAAGAGACCCAGTACTTC

D gene: -
V gene: TRBV10-3
J gene: TRBJ1-1
clone size: many
CDR3 protein: CAIRKDSATREAEAFF
CDR3 DNA: TGTGCCATCCGGAAGGACAGCGCCACTAGAGAGGCTGAAGCTTTCTTT

D gene: -
V gene: TRBV20-1
J gene: TRBJ1-6
clone size: -
CDR3 protein: CSATGAVFNSPLHF
CDR3 DNA: TGCAGTGCTACAGGGGCCGTATTTAATTCACCCCTCCACTTT

D gene: -
V gene: TRBV27
J gene: TRBJ2-3
clone size: many
CDR3 protein: CASSLNNYSTDTQYF
CDR3 DNA: TGTGCCAGCAGTTTAAATAACTACAGCACAGATACGCAGTATTTT

D gene: TRBD1
V gene: TRBV12-3/TRBV12-4
J gene: TRBJ2-7
clone size: many
CDR3 protein: CATTLEGTGAYEQYF
CDR3 DNA: TGTGCCACAACCCTCGAGGGGACAGGGGCCTACGAGCAGTACTTC

D gene: -
V gene: TRBV7-8
J gene: TRBJ2-7
clone size: few
CDR3 protein: CASSLVRGPYEQYF
CDR3 DNA: TGTGCCAGCAGCTTAGTCAGGGGCCCCTACGAGCAGTACTTC

D gene: -
V gene: TRBV11-2
J gene: TRBJ2-3
clone size: many
CDR3 protein: CASSLAQWTPSADTQYF
CDR3 DNA: TGTGCCAGCAGCTTAGCTCAATGGACTCCATCAGCAGATACGCAGTATTTT

D gene: -
V gene: TRBV6-2/TRBV6-3
J gene: TRBJ2-2
clone size: many
CDR3 protein: CASSWGLLANTGELFF
CDR3 DNA: TGTGCCAGCAGTTGGGGACTCCTCGCGAACACCGGGGAGCTGTTTTTT

D gene: -
V gene: TRBV4-3
J gene: TRBJ2-3
clone size: -
CDR3 protein: CASSHLETLGTDTQYF
CDR3 DNA: TGCGCCAGCAGCCACCTAGAAACCCTGGGCACAGATACGCAGTATTTT

D gene: TRBD1
V gene: TRBV20-1
J gene: TRBJ1-6
clone size: -
CDR3 protein: CSARGGTGSPLHF
CDR3 DNA: TGCAGTGCTAGAGGGGGGACAGGTTCACCCCTCCACTTT

D gene: TRBD1
V gene: TRBV5-1
J gene: TRBJ1-2
clone size: many
CDR3 protein: CASSPEGVTGGYGYTF
CDR3 DNA: TGCGCCAGCAGCCCGGAAGGTGTAACAGGGGGCTATGGCTACACCTTC

D gene: -
V gene: TRBV12-3/TRBV12-4
J gene: TRBJ2-1
clone size: many
CDR3 protein: CASSLRTQYNEQFF
CDR3 DNA: TGTGCCAGCAGTCTAAGGACTCAATACAATGAGCAGTTCTTC

D gene: -
V gene: TRBV7-6
J gene: TRBJ2-5
clone size: -
CDR3 protein: CASSLVKTYQETQYF
CDR3 DNA: TGTGCCAGTAGCTTAGTCAAGACTTACCAAGAGACCCAGTACTTC

D gene: -
V gene: TRBV7-8
J gene: TRBJ2-5
clone size: once
CDR3 protein: CASSLGQTETQYF
CDR3 DNA: TGTGCCAGCAGCTTAGGGCAAACAGAGACCCAGTACTTC

D gene: TRBD2
V gene: TRBV20-1
J gene: TRBJ2-1
clone size: -
CDR3 protein: CSARDRLAGTTRTGQFF
CDR3 DNA: TGCAGTGCTAGAGATCGACTAGCGGGGACTACAAGGACAGGGCAGTTCTTC

D gene: -
V gene: TRBV5-6
J gene: TRBJ1-5
clone size: -
CDR3 protein: CASSLGGAGGSNQPQHF
CDR3 DNA: TGTGCCAGCAGCTTGGGAGGGGCGGGAGGAAGCAATCAGCCCCAGCATTTT

D gene: -
V gene: TRBV27
J gene: TRBJ2-7
clone size: -
CDR3 protein: CASRPAPGNEQYF
CDR3 DNA: TGTGCCAGCAGGCCGGCCCCAGGGAACGAGCAGTACTTC

D gene: TRBD2
V gene: TRBV20-1
J gene: TRBJ2-2
clone size: -
CDR3 protein: CSATSGSANTGELFF
CDR3 DNA: TGCAGTGCGACTAGCGGGAGTGCGAACACCGGGGAGCTGTTTTTT

D gene: -
V gene: TRBV30
J gene: TRBJ1-5
clone size: few
CDR3 protein: CAWNPELNQPQHF
CDR3 DNA: TGTGCCTGGAACCCAGAATTAAATCAGCCCCAGCATTTT

D gene: -
V gene: TRBV2
J gene: TRBJ2-1
clone size: many
CDR3 protein: CASPFSNNEQFF
CDR3 DNA: TGTGCCAGCCCCTTCAGCAACAATGAGCAGTTCTTC